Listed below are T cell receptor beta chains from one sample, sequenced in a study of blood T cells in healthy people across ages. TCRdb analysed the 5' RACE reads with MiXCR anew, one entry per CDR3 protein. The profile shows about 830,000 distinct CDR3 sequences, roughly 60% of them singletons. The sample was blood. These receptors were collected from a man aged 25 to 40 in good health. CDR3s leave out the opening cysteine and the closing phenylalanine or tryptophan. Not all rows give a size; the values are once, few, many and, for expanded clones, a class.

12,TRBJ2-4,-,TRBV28,ASGSWRDKNIQY
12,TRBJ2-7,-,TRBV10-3,AISDTSGDYEQY
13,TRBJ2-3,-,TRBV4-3,ASSRGSGYTDTQY
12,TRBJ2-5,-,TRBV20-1,SARARGGQETQY
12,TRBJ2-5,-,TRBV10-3,AIRRESAGETQY
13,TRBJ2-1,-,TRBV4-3,ASSQGLAGTYEQF
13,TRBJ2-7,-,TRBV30,AWSGQGGAAYEQY
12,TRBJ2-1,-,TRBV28,ASTPLRLHNEQF
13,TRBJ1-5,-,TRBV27,ASSFSTGANQPQH
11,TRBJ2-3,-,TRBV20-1,SAPGLATDTQY
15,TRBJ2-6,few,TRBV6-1,ASSNSGNPSGANVLT
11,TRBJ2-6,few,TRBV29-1,SVAGAGANVLT
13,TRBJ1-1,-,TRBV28,ASSSSGSLNTEAF
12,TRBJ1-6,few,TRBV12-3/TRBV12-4,ASSQTGRPSPLH
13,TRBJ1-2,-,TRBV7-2,ASSLDGFQRRGYT
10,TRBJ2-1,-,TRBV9,ASSGTADEQF
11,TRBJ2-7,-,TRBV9,IHRSGDSYEQY
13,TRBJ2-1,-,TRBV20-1,SARDRTPPVNEQF
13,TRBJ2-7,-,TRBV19,ASTPRQGASYEQY
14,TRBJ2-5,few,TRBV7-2,ASSSQTGPVFGTQY
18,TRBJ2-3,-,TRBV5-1,ASSPLTSGGLYTSTDTQY
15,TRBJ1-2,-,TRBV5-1,ASSLGPGGVGTAGYT
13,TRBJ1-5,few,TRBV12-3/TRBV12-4,ASSFSGAGPQPQH
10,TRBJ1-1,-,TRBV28,ASTPRDTEAF
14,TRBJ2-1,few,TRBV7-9,ASSGPLAGEYNEQF
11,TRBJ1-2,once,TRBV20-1,SAPPRTSYGYT
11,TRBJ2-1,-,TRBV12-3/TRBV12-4,ASSSERGDEQF
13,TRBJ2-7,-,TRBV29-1,SVALLAGLRREQY
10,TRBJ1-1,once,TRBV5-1,ASSLDSGLAF
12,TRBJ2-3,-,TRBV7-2,ASSVRGNTDTQY
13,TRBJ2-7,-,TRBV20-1,SLDSRSGSSYEQY
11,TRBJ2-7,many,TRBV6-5,ASSYRSHHEQY
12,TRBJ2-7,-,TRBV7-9,ASSRKGAPYEQY
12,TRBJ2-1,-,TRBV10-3,AISTIRGDNEQF
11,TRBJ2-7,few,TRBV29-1,SSSGESSYEQY
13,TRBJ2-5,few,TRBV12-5,ASAMVTSGGETQY
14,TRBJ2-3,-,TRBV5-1,ASSLSGGATTDTQY
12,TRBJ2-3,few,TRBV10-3,AISEQGTTDTQY
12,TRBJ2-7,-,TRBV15,ATSREASDDEQY
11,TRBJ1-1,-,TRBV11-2,ASREGGWAEAF
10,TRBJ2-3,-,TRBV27,ASSSERGKQY
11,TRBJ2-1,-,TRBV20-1,SARSLGYNEQF
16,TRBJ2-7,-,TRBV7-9,ASSASGTSGAKGYEQY
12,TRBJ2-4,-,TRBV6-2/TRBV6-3,ASSYSGQRNIQY
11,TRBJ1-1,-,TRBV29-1,SVSPRLNTEAF
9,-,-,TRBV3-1,ASSGAETQY
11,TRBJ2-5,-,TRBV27,ASSPGTINEQY
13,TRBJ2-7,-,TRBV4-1,ASSQDGDSNYEQY
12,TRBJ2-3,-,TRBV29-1,SVSGGVNTDTQY
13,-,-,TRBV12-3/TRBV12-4,ASSPSGTGGYEQY
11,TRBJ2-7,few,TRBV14,ASSQDVLGEQY